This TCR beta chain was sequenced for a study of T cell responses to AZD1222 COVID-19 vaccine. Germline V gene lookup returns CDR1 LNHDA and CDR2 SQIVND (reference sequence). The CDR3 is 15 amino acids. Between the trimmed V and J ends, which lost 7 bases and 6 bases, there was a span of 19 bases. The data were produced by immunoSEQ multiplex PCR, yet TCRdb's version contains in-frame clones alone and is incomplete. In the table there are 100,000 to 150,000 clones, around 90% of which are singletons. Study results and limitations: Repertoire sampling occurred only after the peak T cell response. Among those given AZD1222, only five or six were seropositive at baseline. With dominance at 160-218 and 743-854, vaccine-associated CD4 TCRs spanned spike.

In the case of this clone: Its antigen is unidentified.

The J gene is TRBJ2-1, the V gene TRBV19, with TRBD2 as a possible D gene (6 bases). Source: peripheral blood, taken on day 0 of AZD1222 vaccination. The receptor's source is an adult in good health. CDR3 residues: CASIDSNPGVNEQFF. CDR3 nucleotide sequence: TGTGCCAGTATTGATAGCAACCCGGGAGTCAATGAGCAGTTCTTC. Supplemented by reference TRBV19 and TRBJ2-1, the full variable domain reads DGGITQSPKYLFRKEGQNVTLSCEQNLNHDAMYWYRQDPGQGLRLIYYSQIVNDFQKGDIAEGYSVSREKKESFPLTVTSAQKNPTAFYLCASIDSNPGVNEQFFGPGTRLTVL.